Detailed here is one T cell receptor (beta chain). The sample belongs to a study of OX40 agonist ivuxolimab in advanced cancers. Overall study: It was permissible to have had prior anti-PD-1, anti-PD-L1 or anti-CTLA-4 therapy, and around 41% had some.

Baseline, cycle 4 day 1, and cycle 7 day 1 were the blood sampling points. The method was immunoSEQ multiplex PCR; TCRdb's version includes in-frame clones alone and lacks a portion of them. The top ten clones hold about 0.3% of a sample with 90,000 or so clones, roughly nine tenths of them seen once. The germline V gene encodes CDR1 SEHNR and CDR2 FQNEAQ (reference sequence). Unmatched junction bases numbered 11, after V lost 5 bases and J lost 2 bases. CDR3 length: 16 residues. Sequenced material: CD4+ or CD8+ T cells sorted from blood, taken in a trial of the OX40 agonist ivuxolimab. The V call is TRBV7-9, the J call TRBJ2-5, with 7 bases lining up with TRBD1. The receptor comes from an adult with an advanced solid tumor such as melanoma, head and neck, liver or kidney cancer. CDR3: CASSVTLGTAQETQYF. CDR3 sequence (DNA): TGTGCCAGCAGCGTAACACTAGGGACAGCTCAAGAGACCCAGTACTTC.